This paragraph reports one T cell receptor beta chain. This clonotype was seen more than once but under ten times. Its target antigen remains unknown. No qualities accompany the bases; no much larger clone lies one base away. This specimen belongs to a study of vaccination and CD4 T cells after COVID-19 (dated by TCRdb to the early 2020s). Describing the broader study: Convalescent patients had a positive SARS-CoV-2 result on nasal swab PCR, and of these patients, nine had mild disease and one had severe disease. Post-vaccine blood samples were obtained a median of around 67 days after the second vaccine dose, with a range of about 12 to 241 days. Six males and four females were included in the convalescent cohort, with two Hispanic individuals, seven Caucasians, two Asians and one multiracial person represented. In ten to eleven COVID-19 convalescent patients and several infection-naive healthy vaccine recipients, researchers compared the spike-specific CD4+ TCR repertoire from before mRNA vaccination with the repertoire from after. In control cultures, a CEFX viral epitope pool was used as positive control, an HIV-1 Nef peptide pool was used as negative control, or no peptide was added. Each participant got two doses of either the Pfizer-BioNTech BNT162b2 vaccine (n=8) or the Moderna mRNA-1273 vaccine (n=2). Post-COVID blood samples were collected from convalescent patients a median of around 96 days after diagnosis, with a range of roughly 30 to 161 days. For stimulating the cultures, overlapping spike peptide pools were used, derived from SARS-CoV-2 as well as from the common cold coronaviruses HCoV-NL63, HCoV-OC43 and HCoV-229E.

Findings and caveats that apply to the study as a whole: Relatively few convalescent patients were included in the study, and early timepoints after natural infection were not analyzed. The median number of SARS-CoV-2-reactive clonotypes rose from 20 to 25 after infection to a few dozen after vaccination, but the change was not significant. Among the post-vaccine SARS-CoV-2-reactive clones in convalescent patients, a median around 90% showed up only after vaccination, which suggests vaccine-specific priming. Of the vaccine-specific clones found in convalescent patients, nearly all (304 of 307) were mono-reactive for SARS-CoV-2 spike instead of being cross-reactive with common cold coronaviruses.

In light of the paper, this sample's treatment or condition label describes: roughly 10-day PBMC culture with coronavirus spike peptide pools or control peptides (ViraFEST assay). The study used the ViraFEST assay, which expanded antigen-specific T cells with peptide pools and then identified expanded clonotypes by TCR sequencing. The convalescent patients' positive SARS-CoV-2 PCR tests fell between March and December 2020, which was before the Alpha, Beta and Delta variants emerged in the United States. Under 2.5 million PBMCs per well were cultured in IMDM with roughly 5% human AB serum and approximately 10 IU/ml IL-2, plus 10 ug/ml peptide pools. Half of the culture medium was replaced with fresh IL-2-containing medium on days 3 and 7. After 9 to 11 days of culture, CD4+ T cells were isolated by negative selection with the EasySep CD4+ T cell isolation kit. Ficoll-Paque Plus gradient centrifugation was used to isolate PBMCs from whole blood, and the isolated PBMCs were then either used fresh or cryopreserved at -140C. Triplicate wells were generally used for each culture condition.

To prepare the library, PCR was applied. DNA from cultured CD4+ T cells was subjected to TCR sequencing with the Oncomine TCR Beta short-read assay at the Johns Hopkins FTIC core. The QIAamp micro DNA kit was used to extract genomic DNA from the cultured CD4+ T cells. Oncomine TCR Beta libraries made from cultured CD4+ T cells were pooled using unique dual indexes and sequenced on an Illumina iSeq 100. The source study handled its data this way. Non-productive sequences were removed, and CDR3s not starting with C, not ending with F or W, or shorter than 7 amino acids were discarded. The MANAFEST web application identified antigen-specific clonotypes by comparing peptide-stimulated wells against reference wells and other culture wells. For a clone to be called positive, the clone needed an FDR below 0.05, an odds ratio above 5, and a productive frequency above 0.1% in at least two of three replicate wells. Clonotypes that were significantly expanded in both SARS-CoV-2 spike wells and at least one common cold coronavirus spike condition were defined as cross-reactive. Levenshtein distances (stringdist) and unrooted phylogenetic trees (ape) in R version 3.6.1 were used to assess CDR3 homology. TCRdb took the public reads, trimmed them with fastp at Q25, ran MiXCR for clone calling and kept in-frame beta chains. For every CDR3 protein sequence, its rows merge into one entry that carries the most common genes and DNA. The V and J calls follow TCRdb's processing rather than the paper's. This sample holds about 10,000 distinct CDR3 sequences; around 60% were observed only once. Roughly a quarter of the sample comes from the top ten.

Sequenced sample: CD4+ T cells from blood, cultured in vitro. The TCR originated in a human donor who had recovered from COVID-19.

CDR3 reads: CASREGRDTEAFF. The bases are TGTGCCAGTAGGGAAGGACGGGACACTGAAGCTTTCTTT. In this chain, TRBV19 is recombined with TRBJ1-1, with an unclear D gene assignment. CDR1 and CDR2 were assigned from the germline V gene (reference sequence) as LNHDA and SQIVND. Measured from the cysteine to the phenylalanine, the CDR3 is 13 residues long. Of all the DNA, just the CDR3 is kept, 39 bases in frame from base 1. V is cut by 6 bases and J by 3 bases, and the space between the germline ends is 11 bases.